The source of this TCR beta chain is a study of preoperative IRX-2 immunotherapy in early breast cancer. The CDR3 is 14 residues long. Indicated treatment: preoperative locoregional IRX-2 cytokine immunotherapy. Preoperative locoregional IRX-2 cytokine immunotherapy was tested in the phase Ib source study. TCRdb keeps only in-frame clones here, not all; method: immunoSEQ multiplex PCR. This table holds about 19,000 clones, around 85% found once. The genes are TRBV7-5 and TRBJ2-7; TRBD1 is taken as the D call from the table, unchecked against the DNA. TRBV7-5 is flagged as a pseudogene. The TCR was taken from a human donor with breast cancer. Sequenced here: lymph node tissue, sampled after IRX-2 immunotherapy. CDR3 sequence: CASSFHREGYEQYF. The CDR3 nucleotides read TGTGCCAGCAGCTTTCACAGGGAAGGCTACGAGCAGTACTTC.